The source of this TCR beta chain is a study of blood T cell repertoires in COVID-19. Across the study: Sites across the United States, Italy and Spain contributed samples from acute and convalescent COVID-19.

The CDR3 has 15 residues. Germline V gene lookup returns CDR1 LGHDT and CDR2 YNNKEL (reference sequence). V dropped 4 bases and J dropped 2 bases, with 14 bases sitting between them. Assay used: immunoSEQ multiplex PCR; TCRdb lists only in-frame clones, some missing. The data contain about 200,000 clones, approximately 83% of them seen just once; the ten biggest clones take up around 7.5%. The participants were between about 18 and 89 years old and came from about two dozen US areas. Participant-given clinical history determined each cohort assignment. Symptom resolution, clearance, or two negative PCRs marked the recovered donors of Cohort 3.

Sequencing was done on a sample of PBMCs or T cells enriched from blood (not recorded which). The TCR sequence derives from a middle-aged man who had recovered from COVID-19. V usage is TRBV3-1 (or the pseudogene TRBV3-2) and J usage is TRBJ1-2, with a possible D match to TRBD1 (6 bases). CDR3 in DNA: TGTGCCAGCAGCCTTAGAGGGGGATCGAACTATGGCTACACCTTC. Residues: CASSLRGGSNYGYTF.